The TCR beta chain described here comes from a study of vaccination effects on CD4 cells after COVID-19 (dated by TCRdb to between 2021 and 2022). At the level of the whole study: Across the study, the median time from the second dose to post-vaccine sampling was 72 days (range 14 to 241). Cultures from other donors in the study were sequenced using the Oncomine TCR Beta short-read assay on an Illumina iSeq 100. Altogether, approximately 10 COVID-19 convalescent patients and several SARS-CoV-2-naive healthy vaccine recipients made up the full study. SARS-CoV-2 spike-specific CD4+ TCR repertoires from before and after mRNA vaccination were compared in COVID-19 convalescent patients and in infection-naive vaccine recipients. The paper's findings and limits, for the study overall: Among healthy vaccine recipients, nearly all vaccine-induced clones were SARS-CoV-2 mono-reactive, and only 1 of 255 was cross-reactive with common cold coronaviruses. Clones induced by infection and clones induced by vaccination both contracted markedly at late timepoints after vaccination, which fits with T cell responses waning over time. The study was limited by a small number of convalescent patients, and early post-infection timepoints were lacking.

The CDR3 goes from the cysteine to the phenylalanine over 13 residues. The entry retains the CDR3 DNA only, 39 bases that are in frame from base 1. V is pared back by 2 bases and J by 2 bases, with 6 bases lying between the germline termini. The germline V gene yields SGHTS for CDR1 and YDEGEE for CDR2. Library preparation used the immunoSEQ multiplex PCR assay. TCR beta CDR3 sequencing was performed on DNA from the cultured, isolated CD4+ T cells. The authors processed their data as follows. Non-productive TCR sequences were discarded, and reads were trimmed to the CDR3 region, with only CDR3s of 7 or more amino acids retained. The MANAFEST web app was used to identify antigen-specific clonotypes by comparing expansion in peptide wells with expansion in reference cultures. For clones to be considered positive, expansion at FDR<0.05 versus reference and all other wells, an odds ratio above 5, and a frequency above 0.1% in two replicate wells were required. A clonotype was defined as cross-reactive if the clonotype was significantly expanded both in SARS-CoV-2 spike wells and in at least one common cold coronavirus spike condition. Levenshtein distance calculated with the stringdist R package was used to assess CDR3 similarity, and unrooted trees were constructed with ape in R 3.6.1. TCRdb limited this immuneACCESS table to in-frame rearrangements with V and J called. A share of clones is missing; checked studies link under half to unresolved V genes, and the rest is unexplained. From that table come the V and J calls and clone size; the DNA was used to work out D and trimming. The sample yields some 61,000 clones; around four fifths were counted once. Around 0.94% of the sample is in the top ten clones.

Comments on this clone: What antigen it recognizes has not been identified. Base qualities are not at hand, and no much larger clone is one base apart.

In the ViraFEST assay, PBMC were stimulated with viral peptide pools, and antigen-specific CD4+ T cell clonotypes were then identified by expansion using TCR sequencing. After less than 13 days of culture, CD4+ T cells were isolated with the EasySep CD4+ T cell isolation kit. Participants received two doses of either the BNT162b2 or the mRNA-1273 mRNA SARS-CoV-2 vaccine. None of the healthy vaccine recipients had a prior SARS-CoV-2 infection, which was confirmed by nucleocapsid antibody tests that came back negative both before and after vaccination. Over 1.5 million PBMC per well were cultured with 9 to 10 ug/ml peptides in IMDM containing approximately 4.7% human AB serum, approximately 10 IU/ml IL-2 and gentamicin. On days 3 and 7, half of the culture medium was replaced with fresh IL-2-containing medium. Unless noted otherwise, every peptide stimulation condition was cultured in triplicate wells. PBMC were separated from whole blood using Ficoll-Paque Plus gradient centrifugation and were then either cryopreserved at -140C or used fresh. Overlapping peptide pools spanned the spike proteins of SARS-CoV-2 and the common cold coronaviruses HCoV-NL63, HCoV-OC43 and HCoV-229E. Genomic DNA was extracted from cultured CD4+ T cells with the QIAamp micro DNA kit.

Sequences were derived from CD4+ T cells from PBMCs cultured with HCoV-OC43 spike peptides, sampled after COVID-19 vaccination. The sample's cell subset or site label, decoded: HCoV-OC43 spike overlapping peptide pool stimulation. This receptor was obtained from a human donor who received a COVID-19 vaccine. The rearrangement joined TRBV5-8 to TRBJ2-3, with no D gene named confidently. The CDR3 reads CASSLQVTDTQYF. Read as DNA, the sequence is TGTGCCAGCAGCTTACAAGTCACAGATACGCAGTATTTT.